This is a list of T cell receptor beta chains from one sample in a study of shared clonotypes between healthy human individuals. Here immunoSEQ multiplex PCR was the method, and the copy in TCRdb shows in-frame clones only, minus some. The sample yields approximately 2.5 million clones, over 85% seen once. The sequenced material came from naive CD4+ T cells sorted from blood. These receptors were taken from a man between 18 and 35 years old in good health. Both conserved end residues are part of each CDR3. D genes are given only for firm matches. Size is stated for part of the rows, as once, few or many counts, or as a class when the clone is expanded.

V gene	clone size	J gene	CDR3 length	D gene	CDR3 DNA	CDR3 protein
TRBV5-4	NA	TRBJ1-1	14	TRBD1	TGTGCCAGCAGCCACGGACAGGGGTTGACTGAAGCTTTCTTT	CASSHGQGLTEAFF
TRBV10-3	few	TRBJ1-5	13	NA	TGTGCCATCCGGGGGGAAAGCAATCAGCCCCAGCATTTT	CAIRGESNQPQHF
TRBV5-1	few	TRBJ1-2	14	TRBD1	TGCGCCAGCAGCTTGTGGGACAGTAACTATGGCTACACCTTC	CASSLWDSNYGYTF
TRBV6-5	NA	TRBJ1-5	14	NA	TGTGCCAGCAGTGACAGGAAGCGGAATCAGCCCCAGCATTTT	CASSDRKRNQPQHF
TRBV7-9	once	TRBJ2-5	19	TRBD2	TGTGCCAGCAGCTTAGCTGCGAAAACTAGCGGGGGGCTACAAGAGACCCAGTACTTC	CASSLAAKTSGGLQETQYF
TRBV7-8	once	TRBJ2-3	14	NA	TGTGCCAGCAGCTTAGGCGGCTGGCGGGCTACGCAGTATTTT	CASSLGGWRATQYF
TRBV7-9	NA	TRBJ2-1	19	TRBD2	TGTGCCAGCAGCCGGGGAACCCCAGAACTAGCGGGAGTGGAGAGTGAGCAGTTCTTC	CASSRGTPELAGVESEQFF
TRBV5-6	NA	TRBJ2-7	16	TRBD2	TGTGCCAGCAGCTTGAGGCAACTAGCGGGGGCCTACGAGCAGTACTTC	CASSLRQLAGAYEQYF
TRBV7-2	NA	TRBJ2-2	18	NA	TGTGCCAGCAGGTTAGGTAGTCGTGCGGGACTTAACACCGGGGAGCTGTTTTTT	CASRLGSRAGLNTGELFF
TRBV11-2	once	TRBJ2-3	13	NA	TGTGCCAGCAGCCCAGGGCGGGGTGATACGCAGTATTTT	CASSPGRGDTQYF
TRBV4-1	NA	TRBJ2-3	17	TRBD2	TGCGCCAGCAGCCAAGATCTAGCGGGAGTGGGCACAGATACGCAGTATTTT	CASSQDLAGVGTDTQYF
TRBV30	NA	TRBJ2-3	14	NA	TGTGCCTGGAGCTTGGGGGGTAATGCAGATACGCAGTATTTT	CAWSLGGNADTQYF
TRBV5-4	NA	TRBJ2-3	16	TRBD2	TGTGCCAGCAGATCTAGGACTAGCGGGGGCACAGATACGCAGTATTTT	CASRSRTSGGTDTQYF
TRBV5-4	NA	TRBJ1-2	16	TRBD1	TGTGCCAGCAGTCCGGGACAGGGGGATTGGTTCTATGGCTACACCTTC	CASSPGQGDWFYGYTF
TRBV5-6	NA	TRBJ2-7	14	NA	TGTGCCAGCAGCTCCGACTCCGTCGGGTACGAGCAGTACTTC	CASSSDSVGYEQYF
TRBV15	NA	TRBJ2-5	16	TRBD1	TGTGCCACCAGCAGGGACCCGACAGGGGGCACGCAGACCCAGTACTTC	CATSRDPTGGTQTQYF
TRBV2	NA	TRBJ1-6	14	TRBD1	TGTGCCAGCAGGCCACAGGGGGTCGGTTCACCCCTCCACTTT	CASRPQGVGSPLHF
TRBV6-6	NA	TRBJ1-1	15	NA	TGTGCCAGCAGTGCTAAAGGGTTCATGAACACTGAAGCTTTCTTT	CASSAKGFMNTEAFF
TRBV11-3	NA	TRBJ2-1	16	TRBD1	TGTGCCAGCAGCTTAGAGGGGACAGGAAAATACAATGAGCAGTTCTTC	CASSLEGTGKYNEQFF
TRBV10-2	NA	TRBJ2-7	14	TRBD2	TGCGCCAGCAGTGATGTGCGGGGGACCTACGAGCAGTACTTC	CASSDVRGTYEQYF
TRBV19	NA	TRBJ2-3	14	TRBD2	TGTGCCAGTAGCCCTAGCGGTCGCACAGATACGCAGTATTTT	CASSPSGRTDTQYF
TRBV5-4	once	TRBJ1-4	15	NA	TGTGCCAGCAGCTTTTTAGGCCAGGGGCTAGAAAAACTGTTTTTT	CASSFLGQGLEKLFF
TRBV4-1	NA	TRBJ2-1	17	NA	TGCGCCAGCAGCCAAGACGATCCGGACCAACGCACCCTCCCGCAGTTCTTC	CASSQDDPDQRTLPQFF
TRBV5-6	NA	TRBJ2-1	11	NA	TGTGCCAGCAGCTGGATGGATGAGCAGTTCTTC	CASSWMDEQFF
TRBV4-1	NA	TRBJ2-5	13	TRBD2	TGCGCCAGCAGCTTACTAGCGGGGGAGACCCAGTACTTC	CASSLLAGETQYF
TRBV30	NA	TRBJ2-1	14	NA	TGTGCCTGGAACAGACGGAGCTCCTACAATGAGCAGTTCTTC	CAWNRRSSYNEQFF
TRBV30	few	TRBJ1-1	13	NA	TGTGCCTGGAGTGGGGAGAAGAACACTGAAGCTTTCTTT	CAWSGEKNTEAFF
TRBV7-9	NA	TRBJ2-5	13	NA	TGTGCCAGCAGCTTAGCAGGGATAGAGACCCAGTACTTC	CASSLAGIETQYF
TRBV6-5	NA	TRBJ1-1	16	NA	TGTGCCAGCAGTTACTATCGGGGCAGGCCAAACACTGAAGCTTTCTTT	CASSYYRGRPNTEAFF
TRBV7-2	NA	TRBJ2-3	13	NA	TGTGCCAGCAGCTTATTCGCGGAGGATACGCAGTATTTT	CASSLFAEDTQYF
TRBV7-6	NA	TRBJ1-1	14	TRBD1	TGTGCCAGCAGTCTGGGACAGGGGTTTAACGGCGCTTTCTTT	CASSLGQGFNGAFF
TRBV5-5	NA	TRBJ2-7	12	TRBD1	TGTGCCAGCAGCCCCCCGACAGGGAGACTGTACTTC	CASSPPTGRLYF
TRBV4-1	NA	TRBJ2-5	17	NA	TGCGCCAGCAGCCGAGGGGTAGGAGAGGGGTTCCAAGAGACCCAGTACTTC	CASSRGVGEGFQETQYF
TRBV18	NA	TRBJ2-1	16	NA	TGTGCCAGCTCACAACCGGGGACAAACTCCTACAATGAGCAGTTCTTC	CASSQPGTNSYNEQFF
TRBV7-2	NA	TRBJ2-7	16	TRBD2	TGTGCCAGCAGCTTGTTCCAAGCGGGAGTGACGGACGAGCAGTACTTC	CASSLFQAGVTDEQYF
TRBV11-2	NA	TRBJ2-1	13	NA	TGTGCCAGCAGCTTCCCGGGCATAAGGACACAGTTCTTC	CASSFPGIRTQFF
TRBV6-6	NA	TRBJ2-1	10	TRBD1	TGTGCCACCACAGGGGATGAGCAGTTCTTC	CATTGDEQFF
TRBV18	NA	TRBJ2-7	13	NA	TGTGCCAGCTCGCCAACAGGGATGGGGGAGCAGTACTTC	CASSPTGMGEQYF
TRBV18	NA	TRBJ2-5	15	NA	TGTGCCAGCTCAGAATTTCAGGCCACCGGGGAGACCCAGTACTTC	CASSEFQATGETQYF
TRBV18	NA	TRBJ2-3	14	NA	TGTGCCAGCTCACTTAGGGACAGCACAGATACGCAGTATTTT	CASSLRDSTDTQYF
TRBV30	NA	TRBJ1-2	14	TRBD1	TGTGCCTGGGGGACCCACAGGGGGGACTATGGCTACACCTTC	CAWGTHRGDYGYTF
TRBV5-4	NA	TRBJ2-7	16	TRBD1	TGTGCCAGCAGCACCCGACAGGGGGCGAGGGACTACGAGCAGTACTTC	CASSTRQGARDYEQYF
TRBV27	once	TRBJ2-2	14	TRBD2	TGTGCCAGCATGGGACTAGCGGGATCCGGGGAGCTGTTTTTT	CASMGLAGSGELFF
TRBV7-2	NA	TRBJ2-7	15	TRBD1	TGTGCCAGCAGCGAACAGACAGGGGGATACGACGAGCAGTACTTC	CASSEQTGGYDEQYF
TRBV6-4	NA	TRBJ2-1	12	NA	TGTGCCAGCAGTGAAGTAGGGTTCCCCCAGTTCTTC	CASSEVGFPQFF
TRBV10-3	NA	TRBJ1-3	14	TRBD1	TGTGCCATCAGGACAGGGGGCTCTGGAAACACCATATATTTT	CAIRTGGSGNTIYF
TRBV9	NA	TRBJ2-1	17	TRBD2	TGTGCCAGCAGCGTAGCAGCAGCTAGCGGTCCTTACAATGAGCAGTTCTTC	CASSVAAASGPYNEQFF
TRBV7-3	NA	TRBJ2-1	15	NA	TGTGCCAGCAGCTTAAATCCGGGACTGTTTAATGAGCAGTTCTTC	CASSLNPGLFNEQFF